This paragraph covers one TCR beta chain sequence. Its specificity is unknown. This record comes from a study of CD8 T cells in Susac syndrome. Study results and limitations: The study conceded that relatively few individuals underwent its TCR sequencing and HLA analysis.

CD8+ and CD4+ T cells taken from blood had their TCR beta sequenced. Patients with Susac syndrome showed fulfilment of recently defined diagnostic criteria for definite or probable disease. Looked up from germline, CDR1 is SEHNR and CDR2 is FQNEAQ (reference sequence). CDR3 length: 15 residues. The junction had 6 bases not matched to a gene; V was cut back by 5 bases and J by 3 bases. RNA totalling roughly 0.5 to 1 ug underwent reverse transcription with random hexamers. Amplification of the TCR beta CDR3 was carried out by immunoSEQ multiplex PCR, which spanned a total of 54 Vbeta and 13 Jbeta segments. Each CDR3 protein gets one entry after TCRdb re-called the immunoSEQ multiplex PCR reads with MiXCR. The sample holds 200,000 to 250,000 distinct CDR3 sequences, about 94% seen once.

The material sequenced was CD4+ T cells from PBMCs. The receptor's source is a human donor with Susac syndrome. The chain uses TRBV7-9 and TRBJ2-5; TRBD2 agrees at 10 bases. Here the CDR3 reads CASSPRGTSEETQYF. The CDR3 DNA is TGTGCCAGCAGCCCACGAGGGACTAGCGAAGAGACCCAGTACTTC.